This entry lists 5 T cell receptor beta chains sequenced from one sample in a study of OX40 agonist ivuxolimab in advanced cancers. Assay: immunoSEQ multiplex PCR; the TCRdb copy retains only in-frame clones and omits some. The table lists tens of thousands of clones, 80% to 90% of them singletons, with 14% in the top ten. This specimen was CD4+ or CD8+ T cells sorted from blood, taken in a trial of the OX40 agonist ivuxolimab. Every receptor here comes from an adult with an advanced solid tumor such as melanoma, head and neck, liver or kidney cancer.

The V call is TRBV18, the J call TRBJ2-7; no reliable D call. The CDR3 consists of 12 residues. V lost 0 bases, J lost 6 bases, and 6 bases lay in between. Germline CDR1 KGHSH, CDR2 LQKENI. This CDR3 reads CASSPPPVEQYF. The CDR3 DNA is TGTGCCAGCTCACCACCCCCCGTCGAGCAGTACTTC.

The chain uses TRBV30 and TRBJ1-1; possible D gene TRBD1, 6 bases. Per the germline V gene, CDR1 is GTSNPN and CDR2 is SVGIG (reference sequence). V was clipped by 1 base and J by 3 bases, with 6 bases between them. The CDR3 spans 12 residues. The CDR3 loop is CAWSGGHTEAFF. The CDR3 DNA follows: TGTGCCTGGAGTGGGGGGCACACTGAAGCTTTCTTT.

The rearrangement uses TRBV10-3 and TRBJ1-1; TRBD1 matches 7 bases. Germline CDR1 and CDR2: ENHRY and SYGVKD. The CDR3 has 11 residues. V lost 10 bases and J lost 7; bases outside the gene matches: 6. The CDR3 DNA reads TGTGCCAGCACAGGGGCGGTTGAAGCTTTCTTT. Its protein is CASTGAVEAFF.

This rearrangement joins TRBV5-4 to TRBJ2-2; 13 positions agree with TRBD2. Looked up from germline, CDR1 is SGHNT and CDR2 is YYREEE (reference sequence). The CDR3 has 16 amino acids. V dropped 2 bases and J dropped 5; count of bases not matched to a gene: 3. The CDR3 nucleotides read TGTGCCAGCAGCTTACTAGCGGGGGGGCTAACCGGGGAGCTGTTTTTT. This translates into CASSLLAGGLTGELFF.

In this sample, this clone turned up a few times. The chain uses TRBV10-1 and TRBJ1-4; 7 bases map to TRBD1. CDR1 and CDR2 from the germline V gene are WNHNN and SYGVQD (reference sequence). The length of the CDR3 is 16 residues. Trimming removed 5 bases from V and 3 bases from J; junction bases left unmatched: 9. CDR3 DNA sequence: TGCGCCAGCAGTTCTTCCCGAGGGGGCTCTAATGAAAAACTGTTTTTT. It encodes CASSSSRGGSNEKLFF.